This TCR beta chain was identified during a study of blood T cell repertoires in COVID-19. This clone has more than one count but fewer than ten. The germline gives CDR1 SEHNR, CDR2 FQNEAQ (reference sequence). The CDR3 runs 12 residues. V trimming: 6 bases; J trimming: 8 bases; junction bases outside the gene matches: 5. Repertoires were generated with immunoSEQ multiplex PCR, while TCRdb's copy carries only in-frame clones and drops some. The sample has 200,000 to 250,000 clones, around 90% seen once. The specimen sequenced was peripheral blood. The sequence was collected from a man younger than 30 with active or convalescent COVID-19. The genes are TRBV7-9 and TRBJ1-2; 8 positions agree with TRBD1. In DNA, the CDR3 is TGTGCCAGCAGTTGGGACAGGCGGGGCTACACCTTC. Translating gives CASSWDRRGYTF.